These 3 T cell receptor beta chains were sequenced from one sample in a study of CD8+CD57+ T cells in acquired aplastic anemia. Selection for sequencing was limited to patients who had shown CD8+CD57+ cell expansion by flow cytometry. Genomic DNA acted as the template from which TCR beta VDJ combination and CDR3 sequence profiling were carried out. TCRdb re-analysed the reads in MiXCR, keeping a single row per CDR3 protein. The sample comprises 150,000 to 200,000 distinct CDR3 sequences, approximately 44% of which are singletons, and 3.2% rests with the top ten. Sequencing used sorted CD4+, CD8+, or CD8+CD57+ T cells (not recorded which) from PBMCs. Receptor source: a human donor with aplastic anemia.

This clonotype was recorded a few times. The chain links TRBV5-1 to TRBJ2-1; D not resolved. V lost 0 bases to trimming and J lost 5 bases, with 9 bases between them. The CDR3 is 14 amino acids. The germline gives CDR1 SGHRS, CDR2 YFSETQ. The CDR3 here is CASSLVRADNEQFF. CDR3 DNA sequence: TGCGCCAGCAGCTTGGTAAGGGCGGACAATGAGCAGTTCTTC.

Remarks on this clonotype: As the CDR3 is not closed by the conserved phenylalanine or tryptophan, this likely results from a read error. The chain combines TRBV19 with TRBJ1-4; D gene unclear. The germline gives CDR1 LNHDA, CDR2 SQIVND (reference sequence). The CDR3 is made up of 11 amino acids. V lost 10 bases to trimming and J lost 8 bases, with 11 bases between them. In nucleotides, the CDR3 is TGTGCCACAAAGTCGTACGAAAAACTGTTTTCT. This encodes CATKSYEKLFS.

The rearrangement joins TRBV7-7 to TRBJ1-6, with TRBD1 identical over 8 bases. This CDR3 region has 17 residues. Germline V gene data show CDR1 as SSHAT and CDR2 as FNYEAQ (reference sequence). Unmatched junction bases numbered 16, after V lost 7 bases and J lost 8 bases. CDR3 nucleotide sequence: TGTGCCAGCACCTCCTCCAAGGACAGGGCGGACGATTCACCCCTCCACTTT. This codes for CASTSSKDRADDSPLHF.